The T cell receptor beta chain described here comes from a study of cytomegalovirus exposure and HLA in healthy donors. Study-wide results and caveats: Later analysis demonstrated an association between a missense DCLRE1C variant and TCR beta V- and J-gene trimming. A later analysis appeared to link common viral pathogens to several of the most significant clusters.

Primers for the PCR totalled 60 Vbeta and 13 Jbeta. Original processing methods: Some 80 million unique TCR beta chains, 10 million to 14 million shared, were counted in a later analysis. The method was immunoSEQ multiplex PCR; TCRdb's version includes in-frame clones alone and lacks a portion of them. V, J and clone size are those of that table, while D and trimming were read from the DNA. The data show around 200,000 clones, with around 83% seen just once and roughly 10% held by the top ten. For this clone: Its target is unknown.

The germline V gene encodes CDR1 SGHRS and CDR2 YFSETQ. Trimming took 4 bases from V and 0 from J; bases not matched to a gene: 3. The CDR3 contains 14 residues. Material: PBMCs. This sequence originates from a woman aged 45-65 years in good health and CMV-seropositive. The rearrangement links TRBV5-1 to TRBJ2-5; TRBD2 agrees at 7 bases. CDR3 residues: CASSTGGNQETQYF. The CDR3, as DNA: TGCGCCAGCAGCACCGGGGGGAACCAAGAGACCCAGTACTTC.